These 13 T cell receptor beta chains were sequenced from one sample in a study of blood T cell repertoires in COVID-19. Profiling relied on immunoSEQ multiplex PCR, and the TCRdb table lists in-frame clones only, not all of them. The sample has a few hundred thousand clones, roughly 90% seen once. Sequencing used peripheral blood. Every receptor here comes from a woman aged 25 to 45 with active or convalescent COVID-19.

V and J are TRBV11-2 and TRBJ2-1; TRBD2 is a possible D gene (5 bases). The germline CDR1 and CDR2 sequences are SGHAT and FQNNGV. The CDR3 contains 12 residues. Trimming removed 3 bases from V and 14 bases from J, with 14 bases in between. The DNA of the CDR3 is TGTGCCAGCAGCTTCCGAGAGGGTAGCGAGTTCTTC. It codes for CASSFREGSEFF. Using reference TRBV11-2 and TRBJ2-1 for the parts outside the CDR3, the full variable domain is EAGVAQSPRYKIIEKRQSVAFWCNPISGHATLYWYQQILGQGPKLLIQFQNNGVVDDSQLPKDRFSAERLKGVDSTLKIQPAKLEDSAVYLCASSFREGSEFFGPGTRLTVL.

The genes are TRBV3-1 (or the pseudogene TRBV3-2) and TRBJ2-5, with 8 positions matching TRBD2. V lost 5 bases and J lost 4; bases outside the gene matches: 12. The CDR3 is 16 amino acids. Germline CDR1 and CDR2: LGHDT and YNNKEL (reference sequence). CDR3 coding DNA: TGTGCCAGCAGCATCCTTCTCCGGGGGGGCACAGAGACCCAGTACTTC. Translation: CASSILLRGGTETQYF.

The chain carries TRBV6-4 and TRBJ2-7; TRBD1 matches 10 bases. This CDR3 has 18 amino acids. Germline V gene data show CDR1 as MRHNA and CDR2 as SNTAGT. The V segment lost 8 bases and the J segment 0 bases; nucleotides outside the gene matches: 16. The CDR3 sequence is CASPIRDRGFFSSYEQYF. The CDR3 region has the DNA TGTGCCAGCCCGATACGGGACAGGGGCTTCTTTAGCTCCTACGAGCAGTACTTC.

The J gene is TRBJ1-6, the V gene TRBV30, with TRBD1 as a possible D gene (5 bases). Per the germline V gene, CDR1 is GTSNPN and CDR2 is SVGIG (reference sequence). The CDR3 length is 14 residues. The V and J ends lost 0 bases and 7 bases respectively, with 10 bases between them. DNA for the CDR3: TGTGCCTGGAGTGTGGGGCAGTTGAATTCACCCCTCCACTTT. Protein sequence: CAWSVGQLNSPLHF.

The rearrangement uses TRBV6-8 and TRBJ2-1, with 9 positions matching TRBD2. This CDR3 comprises 19 residues. CDR1 and CDR2 (germline): MNHGY, SAAAGT. V lost 6 bases to trimming and J lost 5 bases; unmatched junction nucleotides: 20. This chain's CDR3 is CASRHGFVAGAGEDNEQFF. DNA for the CDR3: TGTGCCAGCAGACATGGGTTTGTAGCGGGGGCCGGAGAGGACAATGAGCAGTTCTTC.

V and J are TRBV5-1 and TRBJ1-1, with 7 bases identical to TRBD1. V was clipped by 3 bases and J by 1 base; unmatched bases: 6. The CDR3 has 15 amino acids. The germline gives CDR1 SGHRS, CDR2 YFSETQ. The CDR3 DNA reads as TGCGCCAGCAGCTCAAAAGGGACAGAGAACACTGAAGCTTTCTTT. It encodes CASSSKGTENTEAFF.

This clone was picked up one time. The V gene is TRBV30, the J gene TRBJ1-2; D gene unclear. This CDR3 comprises 11 residues. From germline, CDR1 is GTSNPN and CDR2 SVGIG (reference sequence). The V end lost 4 bases, the J end lost 7 bases, and 10 bases lay between the germline ends. The CDR3, as DNA: TGTGCCTGGATAGAGAGAGGTGGCTACACCTTC. Encoded protein: CAWIERGGYTF.

This chain connects TRBV5-1 to TRBJ1-4; D is unclear. The ends were cut back, 5 bases at V and 5 bases at J, with 10 bases in the middle. This CDR3 spans 13 amino acids. Looked up from germline, CDR1 is SGHRS and CDR2 is YFSETQ. In DNA form, the CDR3 reads TGCGCCAGCAGTCGAGGAGGAAATGAAAAACTGTTTTTT. It is translated as CASSRGGNEKLFF.

The chain links TRBV28 to TRBJ2-1, with a possible D match to TRBD2 (5 bases). Trimming shortened V by 5 bases and J by 7 bases, and 15 bases separated the two germline ends. The CDR3 length is 14 residues. Germline CDR1 and CDR2: MDHEN and SYDVKM. Written as DNA, the CDR3 is TGTGCCAGCAGTCTGCGCAGAGGGAAAAATGAGCAGTTCTTC. It specifies CASSLRRGKNEQFF.

This chain links TRBV24-1 with TRBJ2-1, with D maybe TRBD1 (6 bases). The CDR3 contains 13 residues. Germline values: CDR1 KGHDR, CDR2 SFDVKD. Trimming took 4 bases from V and 7 from J, leaving 10 bases between them. CDR3 residues: CATSDLTGNEQFF. The CDR3 region has the DNA TGTGCCACCAGTGACCTGACAGGAAATGAGCAGTTCTTC.

The chain employs TRBV6-5 and TRBJ2-3; D possibly corresponds to TRBD2 (7 bases). Trimming shortened V by 6 bases and J by 7 bases, and 17 bases separated the two germline ends. The CDR3 has 14 amino acids. CDR1 is MNHEY and CDR2 is SVGAGI in the germline V gene. Here the CDR3 reads CASRGSGGAYTQYF. The CDR3 bases are TGTGCCAGCAGAGGGAGTGGGGGGGCGTATACGCAGTATTTT.

This rearrangement joins TRBV19 to TRBJ2-2; D gene unclear. V lost 5 bases to trimming and J lost 4 bases, with 5 bases between them. In germline, CDR1 is LNHDA, CDR2 SQIVND (reference sequence). This CDR3 has 12 residues. The CDR3 here is CASSPRTGELFF. The CDR3 DNA reads as TGTGCCAGTAGTCCCCGCACCGGGGAGCTGTTTTTT.

V is TRBV7-2 and J is TRBJ1-4; TRBD1 might be the D (5 bases). V was trimmed by 0 bases and J by 4 bases, leaving 6 bases between them. The CDR3 loop spans 14 amino acids. Looked up from germline, CDR1 is SGHTA and CDR2 is FQGNSA. In DNA, the CDR3 is TGTGCCAGCAGCTTAGCCGGGGGTAATGAAAAACTGTTTTTT. Protein sequence: CASSLAGGNEKLFF.